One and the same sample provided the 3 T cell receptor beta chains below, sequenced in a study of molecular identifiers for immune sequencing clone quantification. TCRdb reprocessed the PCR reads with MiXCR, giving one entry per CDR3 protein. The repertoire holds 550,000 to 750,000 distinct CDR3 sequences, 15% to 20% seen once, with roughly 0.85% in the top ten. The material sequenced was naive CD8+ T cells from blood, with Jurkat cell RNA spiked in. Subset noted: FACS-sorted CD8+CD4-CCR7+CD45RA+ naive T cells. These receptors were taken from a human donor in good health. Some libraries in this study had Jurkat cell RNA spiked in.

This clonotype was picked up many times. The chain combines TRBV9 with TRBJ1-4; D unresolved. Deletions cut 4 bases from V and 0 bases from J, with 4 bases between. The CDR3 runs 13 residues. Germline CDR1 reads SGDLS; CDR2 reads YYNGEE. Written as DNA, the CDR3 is TGTGCCAGCAGCCCCACAACTAATGAAAAACTGTTTTTT. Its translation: CASSPTTNEKLFF.

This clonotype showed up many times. This CDR3 reads CASSYTDRTQETQYF. The CDR3 coding sequence is TGTGCCAGCAGTTACACGGACAGAACCCAAGAGACCCAGTACTTC. The chain carries TRBV6-2 or TRBV6-3 and TRBJ2-5, with D tentatively TRBD1 (6 bases). The V end lost 2 bases, the J end lost 1 base, and 11 bases lay between the germline ends. Germline assignment: CDR1 MNHEY and CDR2 SVGEGT. The CDR3 extends over 15 amino acids.

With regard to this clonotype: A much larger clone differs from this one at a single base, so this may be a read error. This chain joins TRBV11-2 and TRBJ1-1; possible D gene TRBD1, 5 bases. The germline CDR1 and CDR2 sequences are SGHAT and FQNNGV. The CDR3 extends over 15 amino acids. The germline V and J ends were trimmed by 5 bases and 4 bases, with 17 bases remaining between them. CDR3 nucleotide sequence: TGTGCCAGCAGCGGACGGGGCAGGACAAGCACTGAAGCTTTCTTT. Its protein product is CASSGRGRTSTEAFF.